The 25 T cell receptor beta chains reported below all come from one sample, sequenced in a study of cytomegalovirus exposure and HLA in healthy donors. Use of 60 Vbeta and 13 Jbeta primers characterized the PCR. Using immunoSEQ multiplex PCR, the repertoire was profiled, and TCRdb retains in-frame clones only, with some absent. The sample carries roughly 100,000 clones, around three quarters recorded once. Sequences were obtained from PBMCs. These receptors all stem from a female donor in good health and CMV-seropositive.

This rearrangement joins TRBV5-6 to TRBJ1-2; D possibly corresponds to TRBD1 (6 bases). The CDR3 contains 15 residues. Trimming pared 5 bases from V and 6 bases from J, leaving 20 bases between. CDR1 is SGHDT and CDR2 is YYEEEE in the germline V gene. This CDR3 reads CASRDRDRIWDGYTF. The DNA of the CDR3 is TGTGCCAGCAGAGATCGCGACAGGATCTGGGATGGCTACACCTTC.

The CDR3 DNA reads TGTGCCAGCAGTGGTAGCGCGAGCTCCTACAATGAGCAGTTCTTC. Amino acid sequence: CASSGSASSYNEQFF. The chain uses TRBV2 and TRBJ2-1, with D perhaps matching TRBD2 (5 bases). The CDR3 covers 15 residues. The V and J ends lost 4 bases and 0 bases respectively, with 10 bases between them. Looked up from germline, CDR1 is SNHLY and CDR2 is FYNNEI.

V is TRBV6-4 and J is TRBJ1-1, with D perhaps TRBD1 (5 bases). Trimming pared 7 bases from V and 5 bases from J, leaving 17 bases between. The CDR3 consists of 14 residues. Germline V gene data show CDR1 as MRHNA and CDR2 as SNTAGT. CDR3 nucleotides: TGTGCCAGCAAGGTAGAGGCAGGGAGGACTGAAGCTTTCTTT. Its protein product is CASKVEAGRTEAFF.

The V and J genes are TRBV6-5 and TRBJ1-4; weak D call: TRBD1 (5 bases). Germline loops: CDR1 MNHEY, CDR2 SVGAGI. Trimming left V 0 bases short and J 8 bases short, with 13 bases between. The CDR3 runs 15 residues. This CDR3 is CASSYSGGVGEKLFF. In nucleotides, the CDR3 is TGTGCCAGCAGTTACTCGGGAGGGGTTGGAGAAAAACTGTTTTTT.

The chain carries TRBV19 and TRBJ2-7, with 7 bases lining up with TRBD2. The CDR3 loop spans 15 amino acids. Germline lookup yields CDR1 LNHDA and CDR2 SQIVND (reference sequence). V lost 5 bases and J lost 0; bases outside the gene matches: 7. CDR3 DNA sequence: TGTGCCAGTAGTCTAACAGCGGGGTCCTCCTACGAGCAGTACTTC. Its protein product is CASSLTAGSSYEQYF.

The chain recombines TRBV28 with TRBJ1-1; D not resolved. The germline CDR1 and CDR2 sequences are MDHEN and SYDVKM. The V gene lost 4 bases and the J gene lost 3 bases, with 6 bases spanning the gap. The CDR3 sequence is 12 residues long. The CDR3 loop reads CASSSRYTEAFF. CDR3 nucleotide sequence: TGTGCCAGCAGTTCGCGCTACACTGAAGCTTTCTTT. The whole variable domain, remainder taken from reference TRBV28 and TRBJ1-1, is DVKVTQSSRYLVKRTGEKVFLECVQDMDHENMFWYRQDPGLGLRLIYFSYDVKMKEKGDIPEGYSVSREKKERFSLILESASTNQTSMYLCASSSRYTEAFFGQGTRLTVV.

The chain is built from TRBV28 and TRBJ2-3; 7 bases are shared with TRBD1. The germline V gene has CDR1 MDHEN and CDR2 SYDVKM. This CDR3 is 15 amino acids long. V lost 7 bases, J lost 1 base, and 8 bases stayed unmatched. Here the CDR3 reads CASTPTGIGTDTQYF. Written as DNA, the CDR3 is TGTGCCAGCACCCCGACAGGGATAGGCACAGATACGCAGTATTTT.

This clone was seen only a few times. This rearrangement joins TRBV30 to TRBJ2-7, with D uncertain. Looked up from germline, CDR1 is GTSNPN and CDR2 is SVGIG (reference sequence). Between the trimmed V and J ends, which lost 3 bases and 11 bases, there was a span of 14 bases. CDR3 length: 11 residues. Written as DNA, the CDR3 is TGTGCCTGGAGAGAGGCGGTACGGGAGTACTTC. Its translation: CAWREAVREYF.

The rearrangement joins TRBV19 to TRBJ1-2; tentatively, D is TRBD1 (5 bases). The CDR3 contains 18 residues. Trimming removed 0 bases at V and 6 bases at J, with 23 bases between. Germline values: CDR1 LNHDA, CDR2 SQIVND (reference sequence). This CDR3 is CASSIDLAGRYLWDGYTF. DNA of the CDR3: TGTGCCAGTAGTATAGATCTGGCAGGGCGCTATTTATGGGATGGCTACACCTTC.

The gene calls are TRBV7-2 and TRBJ1-6; D is possibly TRBD1 (6 bases). The V end was cut by 1 base, the J end by 8 bases, with 9 bases between. CDR1 and CDR2 from the germline V gene are SGHTA and FQGNSA. The CDR3 covers 14 residues. CDR3 nucleotide sequence: TGTGCCAGCAGCTTAGTACAGGGTCATTCACCCCTCCACTTT. Protein sequence: CASSLVQGHSPLHF.

Only one count was recorded for this clone. The V and J genes are TRBV6-1 and TRBJ1-2; D is uncertain. The CDR3 has 14 residues. Per the germline V gene, CDR1 is MNHNS and CDR2 is SASEGT. Deletions cut 2 bases from V and 4 bases from J, with 11 bases between. The DNA for the CDR3 is TGTGCCAGCAGTGAAACGACACTCCGCTATGGCTACACCTTC. It yields the protein CASSETTLRYGYTF.

The chain links TRBV5-1 to TRBJ2-7, with 8 positions matching TRBD2. The V gene end was trimmed by 0 bases and the J gene end by 6 bases; junction bases not matched to a gene: 5. This CDR3 is built from 14 residues. Germline-derived CDR1 and CDR2 are SGHRS and YFSETQ. CDR3 sequence: CASSLEAGVGEQYF. The CDR3 DNA sequence: TGCGCCAGCAGCTTGGAAGCGGGAGTAGGCGAGCAGTACTTC. The variable domain in full, completed from reference TRBV5-1 and TRBJ2-7, reads KAGVTQTPRYLIKTRGQQVTLSCSPISGHRSVSWYQQTPGQGLQFLFEYFSETQRNKGNFPGRFSGRQFSNSRSEMNVSTLELGDSALYLCASSLEAGVGEQYFGPGTRLTVT.

This sequence joins TRBV11-1 and TRBJ1-1; D remains unclear. The CDR3 is made up of 13 amino acids. Trimming took off 1 base at V and 7 bases at J, with 10 bases between the two ends. CDR1 and CDR2 (germline): SGHAT, FQDESV (reference sequence). The chain's CDR3 is CASSLGLRDEAFF. CDR3 DNA sequence: TGTGCCAGCAGCTTAGGCCTCCGGGATGAAGCTTTCTTT.

V is TRBV7-2 and J is TRBJ1-3, with D possibly TRBD1 on 6 matching bases. The CDR3 contains 16 residues. The germline gives CDR1 SGHTA, CDR2 FQGNSA. Trimming removed 4 bases at V and 0 bases at J, with 13 bases between. The CDR3 loop is CASSSSTGGSGNTIYF. In nucleotides, the CDR3 is TGTGCCAGCAGCTCCTCGACAGGAGGCTCTGGAAACACCATATATTTT.

This clone was detected only once. The rearrangement joins TRBV18 to TRBJ2-7; tentative D call: TRBD2 (5 bases). CDR1 KGHSH and CDR2 LQKENI come from the germline V gene. V was trimmed by 6 bases and J by 3 bases, leaving 15 bases between them. This CDR3 has 14 amino acids. The CDR3 here is CASSSNGLDYEQYF. CDR3 DNA: TGTGCCAGCTCCTCCAACGGACTGGACTACGAGCAGTACTTC.

The chain links TRBV11-2 to TRBJ2-7; D not resolved. V lost 0 bases to trimming and J lost 1 base, with 7 bases between them. Per the germline V gene, CDR1 is SGHAT and CDR2 is FQNNGV. The length of the CDR3 is 14 residues. CDR3 in amino acids: CASSLDGLSYEQYF. CDR3 nucleotide sequence: TGTGCCAGCAGCTTAGATGGGCTTTCCTACGAGCAGTACTTC.

This clone was recorded once. The junction shows a germline mismatch at one end, possibly a read error. V and J are TRBV7-7 and TRBJ1-5; possibly TRBD1 for D (5 bases). CDR1 and CDR2 from the germline V gene are SSHAT and FNYEAQ (reference sequence). CDR3 length equals 18 residues. As DNA, the CDR3 is TGTGCTAGCAGCTTAGAGGGACTGGGGAGGTTGGAGAATCAGCCCCAGCATTTT. It translates to CASSLEGLGRLENQPQHF.

This sequence joins TRBV25-1 and TRBJ1-2; D may be TRBD1 (6 bases). Germline V gene sequence: CDR1 MGHDK, CDR2 SYGVNS. V dropped 6 bases and J dropped 2 bases, with 7 bases sitting between them. This CDR3 comprises 12 residues. Written as DNA, the CDR3 is TGTGCCAGCAGCAGGGGAAACTATGGCTACACCTTC. Its protein is CASSRGNYGYTF.

J is TRBJ1-4 and V is TRBV10-3; possibly TRBD1 for D (6 bases). The germline gives CDR1 ENHRY, CDR2 SYGVKD. CDR3 length equals 14 residues. V lost 6 bases and J lost 0, with 8 bases in between. This CDR3 is CAISSGATNEKLFF. For the CDR3, the DNA is TGTGCCATCAGCTCAGGGGCAACTAATGAAAAACTGTTTTTT.

The chain is built from TRBV6-5 and TRBJ1-2, with a tentative D call TRBD1 (5 bases). V lost 7 bases, J lost 8 bases, and 14 bases lay in between. Looked up from germline, CDR1 is MNHEY and CDR2 is SVGAGI. The CDR3 contains 12 residues. The CDR3 region has the DNA TGTGCCAGCACCACCCCGGGGGACGGCTACACCTTC. It encodes CASTTPGDGYTF.

V is TRBV6-6 and J is TRBJ1-1; D gene unclear. The germline V gene encodes CDR1 MNHNY and CDR2 SVGAGI (reference sequence). Trimming left V 0 bases short and J 8 bases short, with 7 bases between. The CDR3 sequence is 12 residues long. As DNA, the CDR3 is TGTGCCAGCAGTTACTCGTTGCGAGAAGCTTTCTTT. It yields the protein CASSYSLREAFF.

This rearrangement joins TRBV12-5 to TRBJ1-1, with D tentatively TRBD1 (6 bases). CDR3 size: 13 residues. The V gene's germline CDR1 is LGHNT and CDR2 FRNRAP. The germline V and J ends were trimmed by 8 bases and 5 bases, with 15 bases remaining between them. The CDR3 reads CASTGTSQTEAFF. CDR3 sequence (DNA): TGTGCTAGTACCGGGACAAGTCAGACTGAAGCTTTCTTT.

The chain links TRBV6-1 to TRBJ1-2, with no clear D. The CDR3 is 13 residues long. V lost 3 bases to trimming and J lost 6 bases, with 11 bases between them. Germline CDR1 reads MNHNS; CDR2 reads SASEGT. The CDR3 DNA reads as TGTGCCAGCAGTGAGCGGGTGCGTGATGGCTACACCTTC. It is translated as CASSERVRDGYTF.

The DNA of the CDR3 is TGTGCCAGCAGCTTAGGGGGTTTCAGGGGGAACTATGGCTACACCTTC. Protein sequence: CASSLGGFRGNYGYTF. The rearrangement links TRBV7-6 to TRBJ1-2, with 7 bases that match TRBD1. V lost 1 base and J lost 2; bases outside the gene matches: 7. The length of the CDR3 is 16 residues. Germline V gene lookup returns CDR1 SGHVS and CDR2 FNYEAQ.

This clone was found once. This chain links TRBV2 with TRBJ2-5; D remains ambiguous. The CDR3 loop spans 14 amino acids. Germline lookup yields CDR1 SNHLY and CDR2 FYNNEI. V was shortened by 7 bases and J by 4 bases, with 16 bases between the two germline ends. The CDR3 nucleotides read TGTGCCAGCACGCGGCTCCCCGGAGCAGAGACCCAGTACTTC. This codes for CASTRLPGAETQYF.